A selection of T cell receptor beta chains follows, all from one sample in a study of cytomegalovirus exposure and HLA in healthy donors. Sequencing was performed with immunoSEQ multiplex PCR; in TCRdb, only in-frame clones are kept and a portion is missing. Among 150,000 or so clones listed, around 85% were seen once. Sequencing was carried out using PBMCs. Receptors originate from a man aged 18 to 35 in good health and CMV-seropositive. The CDR3 runs from the conserved cysteine through the conserved F or W. The D gene is left open where the match is weak. Rows may omit the clone size; those that give it use once, few, many or a size class.

len: 17; d_gene: TRBD1; abundance: .; j_gene: TRBJ1-1; v_gene: TRBV11-2; CDR3aa: CASSPWGTGVGSTEAFF; CDR3nt: TGTGCCAGCAGCCCATGGGGGACAGGGGTGGGAAGCACTGAAGCTTTCTTT
len: 14; d_gene: TRBD1; abundance: .; j_gene: TRBJ2-7; v_gene: TRBV28; CDR3aa: CASSTLGTAQRRYF; CDR3nt: TGTGCCAGCAGCACCCTCGGGACAGCCCAGCGAAGGTACTTC
len: 16; d_gene: TRBD2; abundance: .; j_gene: TRBJ2-7; v_gene: TRBV4-1; CDR3aa: CASSPIPASGGYEQYF; CDR3nt: TGCGCCAGCAGCCCCATACCGGCCAGCGGGGGCTACGAGCAGTACTTC
len: 13; d_gene: .; abundance: .; j_gene: TRBJ1-4; v_gene: TRBV19; CDR3aa: CASLSSLHEKLFF; CDR3nt: TGTGCCAGTCTCAGTAGCCTTCATGAAAAACTGTTTTTT
len: 15; d_gene: TRBD1; abundance: .; j_gene: TRBJ2-7; v_gene: TRBV19; CDR3aa: CASSPGTGGSYEQYF; CDR3nt: TGTGCCAGTAGTCCCGGGACAGGAGGATCCTACGAGCAGTACTTC
len: 13; d_gene: .; abundance: .; j_gene: TRBJ2-5; v_gene: TRBV7-2; CDR3aa: CASSLVRTGEQYF; CDR3nt: TGTGCCAGCAGCTTAGTCCGGACGGGGGAGCAGTACTTC
len: 11; d_gene: TRBD1; abundance: .; j_gene: TRBJ2-3; v_gene: TRBV7-9; CDR3aa: CASSTGQTQYF; CDR3nt: TGTGCCAGCAGCACGGGACAGACGCAGTATTTT
len: 16; d_gene: TRBD2; abundance: .; j_gene: TRBJ2-7; v_gene: TRBV5-1; CDR3aa: CASSSIPGLATYEQYF; CDR3nt: TGCGCCAGCAGCTCCATTCCGGGACTAGCGACCTACGAGCAGTACTTC
len: 14; d_gene: .; abundance: few; j_gene: TRBJ1-1; v_gene: TRBV5-1; CDR3aa: CASKEGTMNTEAFF; CDR3nt: TGCGCCAGCAAAGAGGGAACCATGAACACTGAAGCTTTCTTT
len: 13; d_gene: .; abundance: .; j_gene: TRBJ2-2; v_gene: TRBV7-2; CDR3aa: CASSPGGTGELFF; CDR3nt: TGTGCCAGCAGCCCAGGGGGGACCGGGGAGCTGTTTTTT
len: 17; d_gene: TRBD1; abundance: .; j_gene: TRBJ2-3; v_gene: TRBV15; CDR3aa: CATSRERTGGTTDTQYF; CDR3nt: TGTGCCACCAGCAGAGAAAGGACAGGGGGGACCACAGATACGCAGTATTTT
len: 14; d_gene: .; abundance: .; j_gene: TRBJ1-1; v_gene: TRBV19; CDR3aa: CASSSREQNTEAFF; CDR3nt: TGTGCCAGTAGTAGCCGGGAACAGAACACTGAAGCTTTCTTT
len: 17; d_gene: .; abundance: .; j_gene: TRBJ1-6; v_gene: TRBV19; CDR3aa: CASSIVPASSYNSPLHF; CDR3nt: TGTGCCAGTAGTATTGTACCCGCTAGCTCCTATAATTCACCCCTCCACTTT
len: 14; d_gene: TRBD1; abundance: .; j_gene: TRBJ2-7; v_gene: TRBV7-2; CDR3aa: CASRPPGTGDEQYF; CDR3nt: TGTGCCAGCAGGCCTCCCGGGACAGGGGACGAGCAGTACTTC
len: 15; d_gene: .; abundance: .; j_gene: TRBJ2-6; v_gene: TRBV11-2; CDR3aa: CASSSRGTGANVLTF; CDR3nt: TGTGCCAGCAGCAGCCGGGGGACTGGGGCCAACGTCCTGACTTTC
len: 14; d_gene: .; abundance: .; j_gene: TRBJ2-7; v_gene: TRBV19; CDR3aa: CASSPRLGSYEQYF; CDR3nt: TGTGCCAGTAGTCCGCGACTAGGCTCCTACGAGCAGTACTTC
len: 15; d_gene: TRBD2; abundance: .; j_gene: TRBJ2-5; v_gene: TRBV10-3; CDR3aa: CAISETGTRSETQYF; CDR3nt: TGTGCCATCAGTGAGACCGGGACTAGATCGGAGACCCAGTACTTC
len: 15; d_gene: TRBD1; abundance: .; j_gene: TRBJ1-2; v_gene: TRBV7-9; CDR3aa: CASSVEQGVEDGYTF; CDR3nt: TGTGCCAGCAGCGTGGAACAGGGGGTGGAGGATGGCTACACCTTC
len: 15; d_gene: .; abundance: .; j_gene: TRBJ1-2; v_gene: TRBV10-3; CDR3aa: CAISESTGNNYGYTF; CDR3nt: TGTGCCATCAGTGAGTCAACAGGGAACAACTATGGCTACACCTTC
len: 10; d_gene: .; abundance: .; j_gene: TRBJ1-2; v_gene: TRBV20-1; CDR3aa: CSAKTGGYTF; CDR3nt: TGCAGTGCTAAAACAGGCGGCTACACCTTC
len: 15; d_gene: TRBD2; abundance: .; j_gene: TRBJ2-3; v_gene: TRBV10-3; CDR3aa: CAISETSGGSDTQYF; CDR3nt: TGTGCCATCAGTGAAACTAGCGGGGGGTCAGATACGCAGTATTTT
len: 15; d_gene: TRBD1; abundance: .; j_gene: TRBJ1-1; v_gene: TRBV10-2; CDR3aa: CASSEPLQGAGEAFF; CDR3nt: TGCGCCAGCAGTGAGCCCCTACAGGGGGCAGGTGAAGCTTTCTTT
len: 15; d_gene: TRBD1; abundance: few; j_gene: TRBJ2-1; v_gene: TRBV4-3; CDR3aa: CASNYRQGPYNEQFF; CDR3nt: TGCGCCAGTAACTACAGACAGGGTCCGTACAATGAGCAGTTCTTC
len: 14; d_gene: .; abundance: .; j_gene: TRBJ2-7; v_gene: TRBV2; CDR3aa: CASSNRDLSYEQYF; CDR3nt: TGTGCCAGCAGTAACAGAGACCTCTCCTACGAGCAGTACTTC
len: 15; d_gene: TRBD1; abundance: .; j_gene: TRBJ2-1; v_gene: TRBV5-1; CDR3aa: CASSLETGGWNEQFF; CDR3nt: TGCGCCAGCAGCTTGGAGACAGGGGGGTGGAATGAGCAGTTCTTC
len: 13; d_gene: .; abundance: .; j_gene: TRBJ2-7; v_gene: TRBV30; CDR3aa: CASGVMASYEQYF; CDR3nt: TGTGCATCTGGAGTTATGGCCTCCTACGAGCAGTACTTC
len: 15; d_gene: TRBD1; abundance: .; j_gene: TRBJ2-7; v_gene: TRBV27; CDR3aa: CASSLGTGKGYEQYF; CDR3nt: TGTGCCAGCAGTCTCGGGACAGGGAAAGGCTACGAGCAGTACTTC
len: 18; d_gene: TRBD1; abundance: .; j_gene: TRBJ2-2; v_gene: TRBV9; CDR3aa: CASSSNAGTGGGTGELFF; CDR3nt: TGTGCCAGCAGCTCAAACGCCGGGACAGGGGGCGGTACCGGGGAGCTGTTTTTT
len: 15; d_gene: TRBD1; abundance: .; j_gene: TRBJ2-7; v_gene: TRBV7-6; CDR3aa: CASSLGQGIPYEQYF; CDR3nt: TGTGCCAGCAGCTTAGGACAGGGGATCCCCTACGAGCAGTACTTC
len: 16; d_gene: TRBD1; abundance: .; j_gene: TRBJ1-1; v_gene: TRBV7-9; CDR3aa: CASSLSAGTGATEAFF; CDR3nt: TGTGCCAGCAGCCTTAGCGCCGGGACAGGGGCCACTGAAGCTTTCTTT
len: 14; d_gene: TRBD1; abundance: .; j_gene: TRBJ2-7; v_gene: TRBV29-1; CDR3aa: CSATPGQGFYEQYF; CDR3nt: TGCAGCGCCACACCGGGACAGGGGTTCTACGAGCAGTACTTC
len: 13; d_gene: .; abundance: .; j_gene: TRBJ1-1; v_gene: TRBV7-6; CDR3aa: CASSSNRELGAFF; CDR3nt: TGTGCCAGCAGTTCCAACAGGGAACTGGGGGCTTTCTTT
len: 16; d_gene: .; abundance: .; j_gene: TRBJ2-7; v_gene: TRBV2; CDR3aa: CASSERGRRSSYEQYF; CDR3nt: TGTGCCAGCAGTGAGCGGGGGCGAAGGAGCTCCTACGAGCAGTACTTC
len: 13; d_gene: .; abundance: .; j_gene: TRBJ2-2; v_gene: TRBV7-7; CDR3aa: CASRPSGTGELFF; CDR3nt: TGTGCCAGCAGGCCCAGCGGAACCGGGGAGCTGTTTTTT
len: 17; d_gene: TRBD2; abundance: .; j_gene: TRBJ2-3; v_gene: TRBV7-2; CDR3aa: CASSLPRTSGVADTQYF; CDR3nt: TGTGCCAGCAGCTTACCCCGGACTAGCGGGGTGGCAGATACGCAGTATTTT
len: 13; d_gene: .; abundance: .; j_gene: TRBJ1-5; v_gene: TRBV12-5; CDR3aa: CASAGYVYQPQHF; CDR3nt: TGTGCTAGTGCCGGGTACGTGTATCAGCCCCAGCATTTT
len: 14; d_gene: TRBD1; abundance: .; j_gene: TRBJ1-2; v_gene: TRBV25-1; CDR3aa: CASSNSDRVNGYTF; CDR3nt: TGTGCCAGCAGTAACTCAGACAGGGTGAATGGCTACACCTTC
len: 17; d_gene: TRBD1; abundance: .; j_gene: TRBJ1-2; v_gene: TRBV29-1; CDR3aa: CSVETRDRGQANYGYTF; CDR3nt: TGCAGCGTTGAAACCCGGGACAGGGGGCAGGCTAACTATGGCTACACCTTC
len: 15; d_gene: .; abundance: .; j_gene: TRBJ1-6; v_gene: TRBV5-1; CDR3aa: CASSLEQGRLSPLHF; CDR3nt: TGCGCCAGCAGCTTGGAGCAGGGCCGCCTTTCACCCCTCCACTTT
len: 16; d_gene: TRBD2; abundance: few; j_gene: TRBJ2-5; v_gene: TRBV7-9; CDR3aa: CSRRTGTTGYQETQYF; CDR3nt: TGTTCCAGGAGAACCGGGACTACCGGGTACCAAGAGACCCAGTACTTC
len: 15; d_gene: .; abundance: .; j_gene: TRBJ2-7; v_gene: TRBV7-9; CDR3aa: CASSSRQVSAYEQYF; CDR3nt: TGTGCCAGCAGTTCCCGACAGGTTTCTGCCTACGAGCAGTACTTC
len: 14; d_gene: .; abundance: few; j_gene: TRBJ1-1; v_gene: TRBV30; CDR3aa: CAWSVGSAGPEAFF; CDR3nt: TGTGCCTGGAGTGTAGGTTCTGCAGGCCCTGAAGCTTTCTTT
len: 13; d_gene: .; abundance: .; j_gene: TRBJ2-7; v_gene: TRBV11-2; CDR3aa: CASSLGAAYEQYF; CDR3nt: TGTGCCAGCAGCTTAGGGGCAGCCTACGAGCAGTACTTC
len: 13; d_gene: .; abundance: once; j_gene: TRBJ2-7; v_gene: TRBV10-1; CDR3aa: CASGSGDSYEQYF; CDR3nt: TGCGCCAGCGGGTCGGGGGACTCCTACGAGCAGTACTTC
len: 15; d_gene: TRBD1; abundance: .; j_gene: TRBJ2-3; v_gene: TRBV5-8; CDR3aa: CASSFRQGALDTQYF; CDR3nt: TGTGCCAGCAGCTTTCGACAGGGGGCTTTGGATACGCAGTATTTT
len: 16; d_gene: .; abundance: .; j_gene: TRBJ1-6; v_gene: TRBV11-2; CDR3aa: CASTRSLSSYNSPLHF; CDR3nt: TGTGCCAGCACACGATCCCTGAGCTCCTATAATTCACCCCTCCACTTT
len: 13; d_gene: TRBD1; abundance: .; j_gene: TRBJ2-5; v_gene: TRBV5-1; CDR3aa: CASSRTGSETQYF; CDR3nt: TGCGCCAGCAGCAGGACAGGGTCCGAGACCCAGTACTTC
len: 19; d_gene: TRBD2; abundance: .; j_gene: TRBJ2-1; v_gene: TRBV9; CDR3aa: CASSVGLAGFFSSYNEQFF; CDR3nt: TGTGCCAGCAGCGTAGGACTAGCGGGGTTCTTTAGCTCCTACAATGAGCAGTTCTTC
len: 18; d_gene: TRBD1; abundance: .; j_gene: TRBJ2-7; v_gene: TRBV27; CDR3aa: CASSPFPIRDRDIYEQYF; CDR3nt: TGTGCCAGCAGTCCCTTCCCCATCCGGGACAGGGATATTTACGAGCAGTACTTC
len: 14; d_gene: TRBD1; abundance: .; j_gene: TRBJ2-7; v_gene: TRBV6-1; CDR3aa: CASTQGTGTYEQYF; CDR3nt: TGTGCCAGCACCCAAGGGACAGGAACCTACGAGCAGTACTTC
len: 14; d_gene: .; abundance: .; j_gene: TRBJ1-1; v_gene: TRBV7-2; CDR3aa: CASSFPGPGTEAFF; CDR3nt: TGTGCCAGCAGCTTCCCAGGGCCGGGCACTGAAGCTTTCTTT